These 5 T cell receptor beta chains came from one sample sequenced in a study of cytomegalovirus exposure and HLA in healthy donors. The PCR employed 60 Vbeta primers together with 13 Jbeta primers. TCRdb keeps only in-frame clones here, not all; method: immunoSEQ multiplex PCR. The table records around 150,000 clones, about four fifths of them present only once. Sequencing input: PBMCs. Receptors originate from a male donor in good health and CMV-seropositive.

This rearrangement joins TRBV5-4 to TRBJ2-7; maybe TRBD2 (5 bases). Germline V lookup: CDR1 SGHNT, CDR2 YYREEE (reference sequence). Trimming took 2 bases from V and 0 from J, leaving 12 bases between them. This CDR3 has 15 residues. The CDR3 DNA follows: TGTGCCAGCAGCTTTAGCGTTCGGTCCTCCTACGAGCAGTACTTC. Amino acid sequence: CASSFSVRSSYEQYF.

This clone was counted a few times. This rearrangement joins TRBV10-1 to TRBJ1-1, with 8 positions matching TRBD1. V shed 2 bases, J shed 1 base, and the junction held 0 bases outside the gene matches. The V gene's germline CDR1 is WNHNN and CDR2 SYGVQD (reference sequence). The CDR3 length is 14 residues. The DNA of the CDR3 is TGCGCCAGCAGTGAGGACAGGGGGAACACTGAAGCTTTCTTT. This translates into CASSEDRGNTEAFF.

This chain joins TRBV2 and TRBJ1-2, with a weak D call TRBD1 (6 bases). Germline loops: CDR1 SNHLY, CDR2 FYNNEI. V shed 4 bases and J shed 8 bases, with 20 bases lying between them. This CDR3 region has 15 residues. The CDR3 DNA follows: TGTGCCAGCAGTGGAAGTGGGGGCGCCCCCAGAGGCTACACCTTC. Encoded protein: CASSGSGGAPRGYTF.

The chain recombines TRBV5-1 with TRBJ1-1; TRBD1 might be the D (5 bases). The ends were cut back, 1 base at V and 1 base at J, with 8 bases in the middle. The germline CDR1 and CDR2 sequences are SGHRS and YFSETQ. The CDR3 is 14 amino acids. The CDR3 region is CASSLRGGNTEAFF. CDR3 DNA: TGCGCCAGCAGCTTGAGGGGTGGGAACACTGAAGCTTTCTTT.

The chain carries TRBV6-1 and TRBJ2-7; D is possibly TRBD1 (6 bases). In germline, CDR1 is MNHNS, CDR2 SASEGT. The CDR3 length is 13 residues. Between the trimmed V and J ends, which lost 1 base and 9 bases, there was a span of 13 bases. DNA for the CDR3: TGTGCCAGCAGTGAAGTGACAGGAGACAGGCAGTACTTC. Translated: CASSEVTGDRQYF.